This T cell receptor beta chain was captured in a study of shared clonotypes between healthy human individuals. Measured with immunoSEQ multiplex PCR; TCRdb has only the in-frame clones, and not every one. The sample has around 2.1 million clones; 85% to 95% are singletons. On this clone itself: Other DNA sequences in the same sample also yield this CDR3.

CD45RO negativity and positive selection for CCR7 defined naive CD8 cells, a population that excluded terminally differentiated effector memory CD45RA+ cells. Every donor, a Caucasian adult, lived in Nashville, Tennessee. Germline CDR1 reads SGHVS; CDR2 reads FQNEAQ. The ends lost 8 bases at V and 4 bases at J; junction bases unmatched: 5. The length of the CDR3 is 12 residues. The sequence came from a man aged 18-30 years in good health. Some clones in this sample may be carry-over from other donors' samples. The sample taken for sequencing was naive CD8+ T cells from PBMCs. This chain connects TRBV7-8 to TRBJ2-7, with 7 bases fitting TRBD1. The CDR3 reads CASGDRVYEQYF. DNA of the CDR3: TGTGCCAGCGGCGACAGGGTTTACGAGCAGTACTTC. Combining the CDR3 with reference TRBV7-8 and TRBJ2-7 gives the whole variable domain GAGVSQSPRYKVAKRGQDVALRCDPISGHVSLFWYQQALGQGPEFLTYFQNEAQLDKSGLPSDRFFAERPEGSVSTLKIQRTQQEDSAVYLCASGDRVYEQYFGPGTRLTVT.